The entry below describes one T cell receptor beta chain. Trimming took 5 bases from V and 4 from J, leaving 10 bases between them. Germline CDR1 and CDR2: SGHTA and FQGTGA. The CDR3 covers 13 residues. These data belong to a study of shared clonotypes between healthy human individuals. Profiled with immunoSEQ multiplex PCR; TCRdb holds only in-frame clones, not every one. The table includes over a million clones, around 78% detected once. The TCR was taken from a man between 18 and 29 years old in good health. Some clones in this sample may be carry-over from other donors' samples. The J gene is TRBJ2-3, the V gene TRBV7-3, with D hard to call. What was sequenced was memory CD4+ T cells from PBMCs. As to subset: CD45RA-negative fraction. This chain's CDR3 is CASSTTTADTQYF. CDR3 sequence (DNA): TGTGCCAGCAGCACAACAACGGCAGATACGCAGTATTTT.